This entry lists 5 T cell receptor beta chains sequenced from one sample in a study of Ad26.COV2.S vaccination and SARS-CoV-2 variants. The treatment here: roughly 19 received Ad26.COV2.S at low or high dose, single or two shots; about five received placebo; per-sample allocation not given. At day 63 after the first vaccine or placebo injection, samples were drawn. The method was immunoSEQ multiplex PCR; TCRdb's version includes in-frame clones alone and lacks a portion of them. In the table there are about 500,000 clones, 89% of which are singletons. The material sequenced was peripheral blood, taken in a trial of Ad26.COV2.S vaccine versus placebo. These receptor sequences come from a person between 18 and 59 years old who received the Ad26.COV2.S COVID-19 vaccine or a placebo.

This sequence joins TRBV18 and TRBJ2-3; D is tentatively TRBD1 or TRBD2 (6 bases each). This CDR3 region has 14 residues. The germline V gene encodes CDR1 KGHSH and CDR2 LQKENI. V lost 3 bases to trimming and J lost 5 bases, with 12 bases between them. CDR3 loop: CASSPGGTRDTQYF. The CDR3 coding sequence is TGTGCCAGCTCACCGGGGGGCACCAGAGATACGCAGTATTTT.

This chain joins TRBV6-5 and TRBJ2-2; D tentatively fits TRBD1 or TRBD2 (5 bases each). The germline V and J ends were trimmed by 0 bases and 7 bases, with 12 bases remaining between them. Germline V gene data show CDR1 as MNHEY and CDR2 as SVGAGI. The CDR3 is 15 amino acids. The CDR3 spells CASSYSGPFGGELFF. For the CDR3, the DNA is TGTGCCAGCAGTTACTCGGGACCGTTCGGCGGGGAGCTGTTTTTT.

The chain is built from TRBV7-2 and TRBJ2-1; 7 nucleotides align to TRBD2. After removal of 1 base from V and 5 bases from J, the junction contained 2 bases not matched to a gene. In germline, CDR1 is SGHTA, CDR2 FQGNSA. The CDR3 loop spans 14 amino acids. CDR3 protein: CASSLGGGNNEQFF. For the CDR3, the DNA is TGTGCCAGCAGCTTAGGGGGGGGAAACAATGAGCAGTTCTTC. Together with reference TRBV7-2 and TRBJ2-1, the CDR3 gives the full variable domain: GAGVSQSPSNKVTEKGKDVELRCDPISGHTALYWYRQSLGQGLEFLIYFQGNSAPDKSGLPSDRFSAERTGGSVSTLTIQRTQQEDSAVYLCASSLGGGNNEQFFGPGTRLTVL.

The chain links TRBV18 to TRBJ2-3, with TRBD1 as a possible D gene (6 bases). CDR3 size: 12 residues. Trimming stripped 3 bases from V and 7 bases from J, with 8 bases between. Germline CDR1 KGHSH, CDR2 LQKENI. CDR3 nucleotide sequence: TGTGCCAGCTCACCTAGGGGGAATACGCAGTATTTT. Translation: CASSPRGNTQYF. Using reference TRBV18 and TRBJ2-3 for the parts outside the CDR3, the full variable domain is NAGVMQNPRHLVRRRGQEARLRCSPMKGHSHVYWYRQLPEEGLKFMVYLQKENIIDESGMPKERFSAEFPKEGPSILRIQQVVRGDSAAYFCASSPRGNTQYFGPGTRLTVL.

This rearrangement joins TRBV9 to TRBJ2-2; no definite D call. The CDR3 totals 14 residues. Trimming took 4 bases from V and 6 from J, leaving 13 bases between them. The germline V gene encodes CDR1 SGDLS and CDR2 YYNGEE. The CDR3 coding sequence is TGTGCCAGCAGCCCACTGCCCGATCCCGGGGAGCTGTTTTTT. It is translated as CASSPLPDPGELFF.